This T cell receptor (beta chain) was retrieved from a study of PD-1 blockade in mismatch repair-deficient tumors. Whole-study results and caveats: Tumor-resident clones, often undetectable pretreatment in blood, expanded then contracted after pembrolizumab.

All patients were mismatch repair deficient, assessed by either PCR or immunohistochemistry. The TCR-sequenced patients were a few responders to pembrolizumab. Regarding this clone: Its antigen is currently unknown.

Only in-frame clones appear in the TCRdb table, and some are missing; sequencing was by immunoSEQ multiplex PCR. The sample includes approximately 40,000 clones, roughly 80% of them seen just once. This CDR3 spans 15 amino acids. Germline V gene lookup returns CDR1 SGDLS and CDR2 YYNGEE. V lost 6 bases and J lost 5; bases outside the gene matches: 11. This receptor was taken from an adult with mismatch repair-deficient cancer. The chain joins TRBV9 to TRBJ2-3; TRBD1 matches 8 bases. Material: peripheral blood, obtained 4 weeks after starting pembrolizumab. The DNA of the CDR3 is TGTGCCAGCAACCCACAGGGGGTAGCTGGAGATACGCAGTATTTT. It is translated as CASNPQGVAGDTQYF.